This TCR beta chain is drawn from a study of blood T cell repertoires in COVID-19. At the level of the study: Acute and convalescent COVID-19 specimens originated in the United States, Italy and Spain. T cells, B-cell-depleted T cells, or PBMCs provided the cDNA or gDNA that served as material.

What the recovered Cohort 3 donors had was two negative PCRs, clearance, or symptom resolution. Profiled with immunoSEQ multiplex PCR; TCRdb holds only in-frame clones, not every one. There are 250,000 to 350,000 clones in the sample; 75% to 90% occur only once, and under 3% lies in the top ten. Trimming removed 4 bases at V and 11 bases at J, with 21 bases between. Germline-derived CDR1 and CDR2 are SGHDT and YYEEEE. The CDR3 is made up of 14 amino acids. The clonotype comes from a woman between 45 and 60 years old who had recovered from COVID-19. The sequenced sample was PBMCs or T cells enriched from blood (not recorded which). This rearrangement joins TRBV5-6 to TRBJ1-2; possible D gene TRBD1, 6 bases. In nucleotides, the CDR3 is TGTGCCAGCAGCGACACCGGGACAAGGAGGAGGTACACCTTC. It encodes CASSDTGTRRRYTF.